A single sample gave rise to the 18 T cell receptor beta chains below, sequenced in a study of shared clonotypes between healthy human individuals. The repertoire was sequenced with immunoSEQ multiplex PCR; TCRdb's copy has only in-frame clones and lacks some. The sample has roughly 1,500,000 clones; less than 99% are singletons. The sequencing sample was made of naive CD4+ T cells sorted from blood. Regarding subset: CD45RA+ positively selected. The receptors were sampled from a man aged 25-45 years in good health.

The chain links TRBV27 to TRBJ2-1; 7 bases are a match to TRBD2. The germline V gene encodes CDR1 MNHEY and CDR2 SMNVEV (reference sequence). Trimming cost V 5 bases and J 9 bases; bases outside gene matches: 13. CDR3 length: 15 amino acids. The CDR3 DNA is TGTGCCAGCAGTATCCGGGACTATCCGGATCTTGAGCAGTTCTTC. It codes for CASSIRDYPDLEQFF.

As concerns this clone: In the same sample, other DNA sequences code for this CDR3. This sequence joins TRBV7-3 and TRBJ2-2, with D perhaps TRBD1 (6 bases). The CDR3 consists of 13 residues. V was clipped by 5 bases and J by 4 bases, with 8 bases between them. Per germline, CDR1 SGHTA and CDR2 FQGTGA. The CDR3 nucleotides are TGTGCCAGCAGCCCCAGGGGCACCGGGGAGCTGTTTTTT. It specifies CASSPRGTGELFF.

CDR3 protein: CASTHRGLAVEETQYF. The DNA of the CDR3 is TGCGCCAGCACCCACAGGGGACTAGCGGTCGAAGAGACCCAGTACTTC. The chain is built from TRBV5-1 and TRBJ2-5; 11 bases agree with TRBD2. Losses at the gene ends were 6 bases for V and 3 bases for J; bases not matched to a gene: 10. Germline V gene lookup returns CDR1 SGHRS and CDR2 YFSETQ. CDR3 length: 16 residues.

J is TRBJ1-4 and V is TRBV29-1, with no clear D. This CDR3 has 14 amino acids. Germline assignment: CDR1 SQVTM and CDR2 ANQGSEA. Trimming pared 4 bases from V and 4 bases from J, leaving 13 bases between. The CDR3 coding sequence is TGCAGCGTTGGAGGTCAGGACGGTAATGAAAAACTGTTTTTT. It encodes CSVGGQDGNEKLFF.

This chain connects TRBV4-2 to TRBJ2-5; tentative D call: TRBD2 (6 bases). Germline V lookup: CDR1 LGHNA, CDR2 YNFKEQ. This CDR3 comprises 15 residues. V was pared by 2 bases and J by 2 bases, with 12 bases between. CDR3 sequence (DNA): TGTGCCAGCAGCCAACCGGGACTTAAACAAGAGACCCAGTACTTC. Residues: CASSQPGLKQETQYF.

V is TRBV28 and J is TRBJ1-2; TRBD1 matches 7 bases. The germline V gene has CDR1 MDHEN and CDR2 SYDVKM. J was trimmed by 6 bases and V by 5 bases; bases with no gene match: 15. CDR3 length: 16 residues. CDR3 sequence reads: CASSPTGPGQTNGYTF. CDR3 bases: TGTGCCAGCAGTCCCACTGGGCCGGGACAGACTAATGGCTACACCTTC.

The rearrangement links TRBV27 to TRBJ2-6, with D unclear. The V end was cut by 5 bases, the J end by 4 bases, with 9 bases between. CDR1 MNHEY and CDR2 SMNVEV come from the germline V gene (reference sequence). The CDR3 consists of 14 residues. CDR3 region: CASSRVQGANVLTF. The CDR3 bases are TGTGCCAGCAGTAGGGTGCAAGGGGCCAACGTCCTGACTTTC.

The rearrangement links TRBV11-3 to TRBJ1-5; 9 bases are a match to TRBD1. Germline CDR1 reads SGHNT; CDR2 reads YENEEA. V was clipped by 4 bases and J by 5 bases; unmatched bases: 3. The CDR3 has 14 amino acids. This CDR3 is CASSSDRGDQPQHF. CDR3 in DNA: TGTGCCAGCAGCTCGGACAGGGGAGATCAGCCCCAGCATTTT.

Here the CDR3 DNA reads TGTGCCAGCACCAAACAGGGCGGGGTCGACTACGAGCAGTACTTC. Protein sequence: CASTKQGGVDYEQYF. The V gene is TRBV5-4, the J gene TRBJ2-7, with D possibly being TRBD1 or TRBD2 (6 bases each). The CDR3 has 15 amino acids. The germline gives CDR1 SGHNT, CDR2 YYREEE (reference sequence). The germline V and J ends were trimmed by 6 bases and 3 bases, with 19 bases remaining between them.

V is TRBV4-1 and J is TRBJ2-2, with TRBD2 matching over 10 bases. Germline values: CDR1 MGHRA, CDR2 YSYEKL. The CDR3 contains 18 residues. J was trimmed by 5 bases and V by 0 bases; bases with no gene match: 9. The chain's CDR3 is CASSQDVLAGVRTGELFF. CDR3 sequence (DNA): TGCGCCAGCAGCCAAGATGTCCTAGCGGGAGTACGAACCGGGGAGCTGTTTTTT.

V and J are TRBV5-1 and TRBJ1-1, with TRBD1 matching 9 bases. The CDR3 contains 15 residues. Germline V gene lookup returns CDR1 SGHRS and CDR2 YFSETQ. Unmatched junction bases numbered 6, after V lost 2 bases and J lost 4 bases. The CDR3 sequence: CASSLGTGSITEAFF. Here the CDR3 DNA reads TGCGCCAGCAGCTTAGGGACAGGGTCGATCACTGAAGCTTTCTTT. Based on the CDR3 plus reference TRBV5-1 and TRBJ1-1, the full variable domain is KAGVTQTPRYLIKTRGQQVTLSCSPISGHRSVSWYQQTPGQGLQFLFEYFSETQRNKGNFPGRFSGRQFSNSRSEMNVSTLELGDSALYLCASSLGTGSITEAFFGQGTRLTVV.

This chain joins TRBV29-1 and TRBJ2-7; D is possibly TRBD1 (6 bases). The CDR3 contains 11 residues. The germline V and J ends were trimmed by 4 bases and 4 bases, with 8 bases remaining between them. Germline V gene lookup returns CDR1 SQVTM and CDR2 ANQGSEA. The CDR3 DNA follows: TGCAGCGTTGTGACAGGTTACGAGCAGTACTTC. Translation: CSVVTGYEQYF.

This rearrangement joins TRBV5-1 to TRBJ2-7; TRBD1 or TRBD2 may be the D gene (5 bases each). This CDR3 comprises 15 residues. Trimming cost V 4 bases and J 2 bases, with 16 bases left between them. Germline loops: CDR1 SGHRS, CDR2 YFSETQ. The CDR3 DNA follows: TGCGCCAGCAGCCCCCGGGGCAGGTTCCCCTACGAGCAGTACTTC. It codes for CASSPRGRFPYEQYF.

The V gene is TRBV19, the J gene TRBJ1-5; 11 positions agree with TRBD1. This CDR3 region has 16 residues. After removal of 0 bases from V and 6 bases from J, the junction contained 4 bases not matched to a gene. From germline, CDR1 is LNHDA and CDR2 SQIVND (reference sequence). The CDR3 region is CASSIETDRGLQPQHF. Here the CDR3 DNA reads TGTGCCAGTAGTATAGAAACGGACAGGGGGCTTCAGCCCCAGCATTTT.

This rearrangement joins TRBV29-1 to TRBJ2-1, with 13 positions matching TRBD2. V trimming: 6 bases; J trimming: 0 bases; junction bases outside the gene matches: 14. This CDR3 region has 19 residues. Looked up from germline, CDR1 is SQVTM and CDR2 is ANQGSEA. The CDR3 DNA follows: TGCAGCGTCACCCCTTGGACTAGCGGGAGTGGGGACTCCTACAATGAGCAGTTCTTC. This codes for CSVTPWTSGSGDSYNEQFF.

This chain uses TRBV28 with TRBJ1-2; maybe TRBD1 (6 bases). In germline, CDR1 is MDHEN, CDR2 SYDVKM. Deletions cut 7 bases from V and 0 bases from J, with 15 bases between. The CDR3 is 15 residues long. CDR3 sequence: CASNKQGRTNYGYTF. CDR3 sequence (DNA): TGTGCCAGCAATAAACAGGGTCGAACTAACTATGGCTACACCTTC.

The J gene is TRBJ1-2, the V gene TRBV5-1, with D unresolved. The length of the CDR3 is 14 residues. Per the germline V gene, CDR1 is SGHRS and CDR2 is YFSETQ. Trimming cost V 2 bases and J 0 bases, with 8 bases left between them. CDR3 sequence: CASSLEGSNYGYTF. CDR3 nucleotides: TGCGCCAGCAGCTTAGAGGGATCTAACTATGGCTACACCTTC.

In DNA, the CDR3 is TGTGCCAGCAGCCAAGGGTACGAGCGTGGGGGGTACAATGAGCAGTTCTTC. It encodes CASSQGYERGGYNEQFF. J is TRBJ2-1 and V is TRBV7-9; possibly TRBD2 for D (6 bases). Germline V gene lookup returns CDR1 SEHNR and CDR2 FQNEAQ (reference sequence). The V and J ends lost 5 bases and 4 bases respectively, with 21 bases between them. The CDR3 covers 17 residues.